A single T cell receptor (beta chain) is shown here with its context. Its antigen is not identified. The record originates from a study of OX40 agonist ivuxolimab in advanced cancers. Libraries were prepared by immunoSEQ multiplex PCR; TCRdb keeps only in-frame clonotypes and omits some of them. The table records 14,000 or so clones, roughly 82% of them present only once. The CDR3 runs 11 residues. The V end lost 5 bases, the J end lost 10 bases, and 9 bases lay between the germline ends. The V gene's germline CDR1 is MNHNS and CDR2 SASEGT. Study-level points and caveats: The average count of expanded clones was higher among CD8+ T cells than among CD4+.

Sequenced here: CD4+ or CD8+ T cells sorted from blood, sampled in a trial of the OX40 agonist ivuxolimab. The origin of this receptor is an adult with an advanced solid tumor such as melanoma, head and neck, liver or kidney cancer. This chain uses TRBV6-1 with TRBJ2-1; unclear D gene. CDR3 sequence: CASSYIREQFF. The CDR3 region has the DNA TGTGCCAGCAGTTACATCCGGGAGCAGTTCTTC.